The sequence of this T cell receptor (beta chain) was determined in a study of blood T cell repertoires in COVID-19. In the study overall: The United States, Italy and Spain were the sources of the acute and convalescent COVID-19 samples. PBMCs, B-cell-depleted T cells, or T cells were the source of the cDNA or gDNA that made up the material.

This clone was found a few times. Other DNA sequences of this sample code for an identical CDR3. Germline V gene sequence: CDR1 MGHRA, CDR2 YSYEKL. This CDR3 is 15 amino acids long. V lost 3 bases to trimming and J lost 1 base; unmatched junction nucleotides: 3. Study processing details: Cell counts per sample came from amplifying reference gene primers. The assay was immunoSEQ multiplex PCR, and TCRdb's table has in-frame clones only and misses some. That table gives V, J and clone size, and the DNA gave D and trimming. The sample records some 120,000 clones, approximately 77% being singletons. The source of this sequence is a human donor in a cohort sampled during active COVID-19. The V call is TRBV4-1, the J call TRBJ2-7; 10 bases fit TRBD2. Source material: peripheral blood. CDR3 in DNA: TGCGCCAGCAGCCAGGAGCGGGAGGGGTCCTACGAGCAGTACTTC. Its protein product is CASSQEREGSYEQYF.